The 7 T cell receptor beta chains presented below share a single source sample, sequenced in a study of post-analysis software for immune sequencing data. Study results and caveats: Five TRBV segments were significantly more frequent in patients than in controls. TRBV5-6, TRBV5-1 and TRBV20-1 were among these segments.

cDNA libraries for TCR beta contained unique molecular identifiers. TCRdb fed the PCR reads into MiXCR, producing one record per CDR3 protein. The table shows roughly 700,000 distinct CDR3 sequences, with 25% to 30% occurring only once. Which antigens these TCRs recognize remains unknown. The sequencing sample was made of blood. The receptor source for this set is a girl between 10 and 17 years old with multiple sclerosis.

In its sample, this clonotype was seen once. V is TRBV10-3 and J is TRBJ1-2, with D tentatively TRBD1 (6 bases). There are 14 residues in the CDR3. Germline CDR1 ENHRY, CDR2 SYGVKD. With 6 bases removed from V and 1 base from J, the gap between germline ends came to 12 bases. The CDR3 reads CAIREQGINYGYTF. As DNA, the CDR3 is TGTGCCATCAGGGAACAGGGTATTAACTATGGCTACACCTTC.

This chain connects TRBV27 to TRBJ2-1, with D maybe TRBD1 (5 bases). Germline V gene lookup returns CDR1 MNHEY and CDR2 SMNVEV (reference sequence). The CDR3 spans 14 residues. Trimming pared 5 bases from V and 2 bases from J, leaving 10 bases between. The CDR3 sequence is CASSRQSTYNEQFF. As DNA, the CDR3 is TGTGCCAGCAGTAGACAGAGCACCTACAATGAGCAGTTCTTC.

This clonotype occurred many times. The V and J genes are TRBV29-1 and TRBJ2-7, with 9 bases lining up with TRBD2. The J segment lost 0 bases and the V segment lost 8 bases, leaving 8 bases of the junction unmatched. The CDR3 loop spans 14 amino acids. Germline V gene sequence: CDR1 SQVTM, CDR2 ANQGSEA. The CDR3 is CSTLGLASSYEQYF. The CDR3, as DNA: TGCAGCACGTTAGGACTAGCGAGCTCCTACGAGCAGTACTTC.

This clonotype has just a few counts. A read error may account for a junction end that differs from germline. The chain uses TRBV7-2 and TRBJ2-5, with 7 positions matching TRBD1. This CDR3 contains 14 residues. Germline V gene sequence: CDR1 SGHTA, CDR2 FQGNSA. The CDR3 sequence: CASSYGTVQGTQYF. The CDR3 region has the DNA TGTGCCAGCAGCTACGGGACAGTACAAGGGACCCAGTACTTC.

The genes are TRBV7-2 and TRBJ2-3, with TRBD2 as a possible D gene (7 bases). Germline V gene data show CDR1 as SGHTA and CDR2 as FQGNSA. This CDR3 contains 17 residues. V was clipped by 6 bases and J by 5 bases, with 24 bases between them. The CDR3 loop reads CASRTKGGWIARDTQYF. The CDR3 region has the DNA TGTGCCAGCAGAACTAAGGGGGGGTGGATCGCCAGAGATACGCAGTATTTT.

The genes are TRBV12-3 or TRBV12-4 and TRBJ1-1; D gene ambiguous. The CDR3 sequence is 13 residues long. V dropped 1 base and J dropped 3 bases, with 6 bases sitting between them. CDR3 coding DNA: TGTGCCAGCAGTTTAGAGCGTGACACTGAAGCTTTCTTT. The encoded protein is CASSLERDTEAFF.

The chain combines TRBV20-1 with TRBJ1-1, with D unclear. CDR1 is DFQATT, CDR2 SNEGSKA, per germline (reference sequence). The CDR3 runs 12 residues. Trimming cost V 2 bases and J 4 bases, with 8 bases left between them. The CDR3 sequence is CSARRPGTEAFF. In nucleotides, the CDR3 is TGCAGTGCTAGACGACCGGGCACTGAAGCTTTCTTT.